A single sample gave rise to the 19 T cell receptor beta chains below, sequenced in a study of blood T cell repertoires in COVID-19. Profiling relied on immunoSEQ multiplex PCR, and the TCRdb table lists in-frame clones only, not all of them. This sample has around 250,000 clones, with around nine tenths found just once. Input material: PBMCs or T cells enriched from blood (not recorded which). The receptors were sampled from a woman between 50 and 59 years old who had recovered from COVID-19.

The chain joins TRBV6-5 to TRBJ1-1, with TRBD1 matching over 9 bases. The CDR3 runs 15 residues. With 5 bases clipped from V and 7 bases from J, the junction kept 11 bases outside the gene matches. Germline lookup yields CDR1 MNHEY and CDR2 SVGAGI. The CDR3 reads CASSPRDRVGVEAFF. In DNA form, the CDR3 reads TGTGCCAGCAGTCCCCGGGACAGGGTCGGGGTTGAAGCTTTCTTT.

The V gene is TRBV4-2, the J gene TRBJ2-2, with 7 positions matching TRBD1. The CDR3 covers 18 residues. V trimming: 4 bases; J trimming: 0 bases; junction bases outside the gene matches: 11. Germline V gene lookup returns CDR1 LGHNA and CDR2 YNFKEQ. The CDR3 DNA is TGTGCCAGCAGCCGAGGGACAGAGGATTACGCGAACACCGGGGAGCTGTTTTTT. Translated, it gives CASSRGTEDYANTGELFF.

This chain links TRBV10-3 with TRBJ1-1; D is undetermined. Trimming stripped 3 bases from V and 4 bases from J, with 12 bases between. In germline, CDR1 is ENHRY, CDR2 SYGVKD. This CDR3 has 14 residues. Written as DNA, the CDR3 is TGTGCCATCAGTGACCAGGCTATGGGCACTGAAGCTTTCTTT. This sequence encodes CAISDQAMGTEAFF.

The rearrangement uses TRBV10-3 and TRBJ1-6, with D possibly matching TRBD1 (6 bases). V shed 3 bases and J shed 11 bases, with 17 bases lying between them. From germline, CDR1 is ENHRY and CDR2 SYGVKD. This CDR3 has 15 residues. CDR3 sequence (DNA): TGTGCCATCAGTGACCTGGGAAAGGGGGATCCACCCCTCCACTTT. As protein: CAISDLGKGDPPLHF.

This clone has a handful of counts. The CDR3 sequence: CASSGDSAYGYTF. The CDR3 DNA reads TGTGCCAGCAGTGGGGACAGCGCCTATGGCTACACCTTC. The chain recombines TRBV2 with TRBJ1-2; TRBD1 matches 7 bases. Germline CDR1 and CDR2: SNHLY and FYNNEI. V was clipped by 4 bases and J by 4 bases; unmatched bases: 3. This CDR3 spans 13 amino acids.

With regard to this clone: Other DNA sequences within the sample encode an identical CDR3. V usage is TRBV27 and J usage is TRBJ2-2; 8 nucleotides line up with TRBD1. Germline V CDR1 and CDR2: MNHEY, SMNVEV (reference sequence). Trimming at V came to 3 bases and at J to 4 bases, leaving 4 bases not matched to a gene. The CDR3 runs to 15 residues. CDR3 bases: TGTGCCAGCAGTTTTCGAACAGGGGGCACCGGGGAGCTGTTTTTT. The encoded protein is CASSFRTGGTGELFF.

The chain recombines TRBV2 with TRBJ2-7; the match to TRBD2 covers 9 bases. Germline V lookup: CDR1 SNHLY, CDR2 FYNNEI. The CDR3 length is 12 residues. V lost 6 bases, J lost 6 bases, and 3 bases stayed unmatched. The DNA for the CDR3 is TGTGCCAGCAGGCGGGAGGGCCTCGAGCAGTACTTC. Residues: CASRREGLEQYF.

The chain carries TRBV29-1 and TRBJ1-6, with no clear D. V gave up 5 bases and J gave up 7 bases, with 12 bases separating them. The CDR3 totals 13 residues. Looked up from germline, CDR1 is SQVTM and CDR2 is ANQGSEA. CDR3 nucleotides: TGCAGCGTTCGGGGAGGGCTCAATTCACCCCTCCACTTT. The encoded protein is CSVRGGLNSPLHF.

This chain uses TRBV5-1 with TRBJ2-5, with D unclear. Germline-derived CDR1 and CDR2 are SGHRS and YFSETQ. This CDR3 contains 13 residues. V gave up 2 bases and J gave up 2 bases, with 7 bases separating them. CDR3 nucleotide sequence: TGCGCCAGCAGCTTCACGCGTCAAGAGACCCAGTACTTC. Its translation: CASSFTRQETQYF.

V usage is TRBV7-3 and J usage is TRBJ1-2; no firm D call. CDR1 and CDR2 from the germline V gene are SGHTA and FQGTGA. The CDR3 has 14 amino acids. Trimming cost V 0 bases and J 8 bases, with 13 bases left between them. CDR3 DNA sequence: TGTGCCAGCAGCTTAACCCATTACTCCGAGGGCTACACCTTC. It translates to CASSLTHYSEGYTF.

The table lists this clone with a count of one. The chain combines TRBV27 with TRBJ2-3; TRBD2 might be the D (5 bases). The V end was cut by 8 bases, the J end by 5 bases, with 11 bases between. This CDR3 comprises 12 residues. Per germline, CDR1 MNHEY and CDR2 SMNVEV (reference sequence). CDR3 loop: CASGQRKDTQYF. In DNA form, the CDR3 reads TGTGCCAGCGGGCAGCGGAAAGATACGCAGTATTTT.

The chain links TRBV5-4 to TRBJ2-2, with 8 bases matching TRBD1. The V segment lost 4 bases and the J segment 7 bases; nucleotides outside the gene matches: 6. Germline V gene lookup returns CDR1 SGHNT and CDR2 YYREEE (reference sequence). This CDR3 spans 14 amino acids. As DNA, the CDR3 is TGTGCCAGCAGCCCACAACAGGGGGTCGGGGAGCTGTTTTTT. It is translated as CASSPQQGVGELFF. The variable domain in full, with the rest retrieved from reference TRBV5-4 and TRBJ2-2, is ETGVTQSPTHLIKTRGQQVTLRCSSQSGHNTVSWYQQALGQGPQFIFQYYREEENGRGNFPPRFSGLQFPNYSSELNVNALELDDSALYLCASSPQQGVGELFFGEGSRLTVL.

The rearrangement uses TRBV28 and TRBJ2-3; 8 bases line up with TRBD2. Germline V gives CDR1 MDHEN, CDR2 SYDVKM. The CDR3 has 16 residues. J was trimmed by 5 bases and V by 6 bases; bases with no gene match: 13. The CDR3 nucleotides are TGTGCCAGCAGCCCCTTCCGGGGACTAGGAAGAGATACGCAGTATTTT. This codes for CASSPFRGLGRDTQYF. Based on the CDR3 plus reference TRBV28 and TRBJ2-3, the full variable domain is DVKVTQSSRYLVKRTGEKVFLECVQDMDHENMFWYRQDPGLGLRLIYFSYDVKMKEKGDIPEGYSVSREKKERFSLILESASTNQTSMYLCASSPFRGLGRDTQYFGPGTRLTVL.

The chain couples TRBV19 to TRBJ1-3; D not certain. CDR1 is LNHDA, CDR2 SQIVND, per germline (reference sequence). Deletions cut 7 bases from V and 0 bases from J, with 13 bases between. The CDR3 covers 15 residues. The CDR3 loop is CASTPSGGSGNTIYF. The CDR3, as DNA: TGTGCCAGTACCCCGAGCGGAGGCTCTGGAAACACCATATATTTT.

The rearrangement links TRBV7-2 to TRBJ2-7; D is undetermined. This CDR3 is 15 amino acids long. In germline, CDR1 is SGHTA, CDR2 FQGNSA. V was clipped by 1 base and J by 5 bases, with 15 bases between them. CDR3 in DNA: TGTGCCAGCAGCTTAGGAATGGGCGTTTTTGACGAGCAGTACTTC. It specifies CASSLGMGVFDEQYF. The variable domain in full, with the rest retrieved from reference TRBV7-2 and TRBJ2-7, is GAGVSQSPSNKVTEKGKDVELRCDPISGHTALYWYRQSLGQGLEFLIYFQGNSAPDKSGLPSDRFSAERTGGSVSTLTIQRTQQEDSAVYLCASSLGMGVFDEQYFGPGTRLTVT.

V usage is TRBV7-9 and J usage is TRBJ2-1, with 14 bases matching TRBD2. The germline V gene encodes CDR1 SEHNR and CDR2 FQNEAQ (reference sequence). After removal of 5 bases from V and 6 bases from J, the junction contained 9 bases not matched to a gene. This CDR3 region has 17 residues. In DNA, the CDR3 is TGTGCCAGCAGCCCGAAAATGACTAGCGGGAGGGCCAATGAGCAGTTCTTC. Its translation is CASSPKMTSGRANEQFF.

The rearrangement joins TRBV30 to TRBJ2-1; weak D call: TRBD1 (6 bases). V lost 2 bases and J lost 6, with 8 bases in between. The CDR3 is made up of 12 amino acids. From germline, CDR1 is GTSNPN and CDR2 SVGIG (reference sequence). CDR3 DNA sequence: TGTGCCTGGAGTAAACAGGGCAATGAGCAGTTCTTC. Translation: CAWSKQGNEQFF.

The V and J genes are TRBV9 and TRBJ1-1; possible D gene TRBD1, 6 bases. CDR1 and CDR2 from the germline V gene are SGDLS and YYNGEE. V gave up 4 bases and J gave up 5 bases, with 18 bases separating them. The CDR3 spans 15 residues. CDR3 nucleotides: TGTGCCAGCAGCACAAGCTACAGGGTGGGGACTGAAGCTTTCTTT. Translated, it gives CASSTSYRVGTEAFF.

DNA for the CDR3: TGTGCCAGCAGTCGGGGTGGACTAGCGGGAATGGGGGGATCCACAGATACGCAGTATTTT. This gives the protein CASSRGGLAGMGGSTDTQYF. The chain links TRBV6-6 to TRBJ2-3, with 12 bases that match TRBD2. From germline, CDR1 is MNHNY and CDR2 SVGAGI (reference sequence). CDR3 length: 20 residues. The trim removed 5 bases at V and 2 bases at J, leaving 17 bases unmatched.